These 22 T cell receptor beta chains were sequenced from one sample in a study of blood T cell repertoires in COVID-19. Only in-frame clones appear in the TCRdb table, and some are missing; sequencing was by immunoSEQ multiplex PCR. The profile shows about 210,000 clones, more than 85% of them singletons. The sample taken for sequencing was PBMCs or T cells enriched from blood (not recorded which). The receptor set was obtained from a middle-aged woman in a cohort exposed to, infected with or recovered from COVID-19 (not recorded which).

This sequence joins TRBV6-5 and TRBJ1-1; maybe TRBD1 (5 bases). Germline-derived CDR1 and CDR2 are MNHEY and SVGAGI. Trimming took 8 bases from V and 3 from J, leaving 10 bases between them. This CDR3 is built from 12 residues. CDR3 sequence: CASLKGDTEAFF. The CDR3 region has the DNA TGTGCCAGCTTGAAAGGGGACACTGAAGCTTTCTTT.

The rearrangement links TRBV5-1 to TRBJ1-2; D remains unclear. The CDR3 consists of 13 residues. Germline CDR1 SGHRS, CDR2 YFSETQ. The V gene lost 4 bases and the J gene lost 7 bases, with 14 bases spanning the gap. Written as DNA, the CDR3 is TGCGCCAGCAGCCAATCGGGGATCGGTGGCTACACCTTC. Its translation: CASSQSGIGGYTF.

V usage is TRBV7-2 and J usage is TRBJ1-6, with unresolved D. The V end was cut by 1 base, the J end by 5 bases, with 9 bases between. From germline, CDR1 is SGHTA and CDR2 FQGNSA. The CDR3 runs to 15 residues. The CDR3 nucleotides are TGTGCCAGCAGCTTAGGAGGGAGGAATAATTCACCCCTCCACTTT. This encodes CASSLGGRNNSPLHF. The full variable domain, in which reference TRBV7-2 and TRBJ1-6 provide the parts outside the CDR3, is GAGVSQSPSNKVTEKGKDVELRCDPISGHTALYWYRQSLGQGLEFLIYFQGNSAPDKSGLPSDRFSAERTGGSVSTLTIQRTQQEDSAVYLCASSLGGRNNSPLHFGNGTRLTVT.

The J gene is TRBJ2-6, the V gene TRBV2, with D perhaps TRBD2 (6 bases). V was cut by 1 base and J by 4 bases, with 11 bases left in between. This CDR3 contains 16 residues. The V gene's germline CDR1 is SNHLY and CDR2 FYNNEI. CDR3 nucleotide sequence: TGTGCCAGCAGTGAAGACGGGGGTTCCGGGGCCAACGTCCTGACTTTC. The encoded protein is CASSEDGGSGANVLTF. Drawing the rest from reference TRBV2 and TRBJ2-6, the complete variable domain is EPEVTQTPSHQVTQMGQEVILRCVPISNHLYFYWYRQILGQKVEFLVSFYNNEISEKSEIFDDQFSVERPDGSNFTLKIRSTKLEDSAMYFCASSEDGGSGANVLTFGAGSRLTVL.

This rearrangement joins TRBV25-1 to TRBJ2-7; D might be TRBD2 (6 bases). The CDR3 is 13 residues long. V gave up 5 bases and J gave up 0 bases, with 8 bases separating them. The germline V gene has CDR1 MGHDK and CDR2 SYGVNS. Here the CDR3 DNA reads TGTGCCAGCAGTCCCGGGAGCTCCTACGAGCAGTACTTC. Residues: CASSPGSSYEQYF.

The V and J genes are TRBV4-3 and TRBJ2-2; weak D call: TRBD2 (5 bases). Trimming cost V 2 bases and J 2 bases, with 18 bases left between them. The length of the CDR3 is 18 residues. Germline V CDR1 and CDR2: LGHNA, YSLEER. CDR3 loop: CASSQLPLVTTNTGELFF. The CDR3 DNA sequence: TGCGCCAGCAGCCAACTACCTTTAGTGACTACAAACACCGGGGAGCTGTTTTTT.

The table lists this clone with a few counts. The V call is TRBV3-1 (or the pseudogene TRBV3-2), the J call TRBJ1-5; D uncertain. V was trimmed by 1 base and J by 7 bases, leaving 8 bases between them. This CDR3 spans 13 amino acids. The germline CDR1 and CDR2 sequences are LGHDT and YNNKEL (reference sequence). CDR3 coding DNA: TGTGCCAGCAGCCAAGCTGGAGGGCAGCCCCAGCATTTT. Translation gives CASSQAGGQPQHF.

The CDR3 reads CASSDGRESGELFF. DNA for the CDR3: TGTGCCAGCAGTGACGGCAGGGAAAGCGGGGAGCTGTTTTTT. The gene calls are TRBV6-4 and TRBJ2-2, with D perhaps matching TRBD1 (5 bases). The CDR3 sequence is 14 residues long. The V end lost 2 bases, the J end lost 7 bases, and 11 bases lay between the germline ends. CDR1 and CDR2 from the germline V gene are MRHNA and SNTAGT.

This clone came up once. V is TRBV18 and J is TRBJ1-2, with TRBD1 matching over 8 bases. Germline CDR1 is KGHSH and CDR2 is LQKENI. J was trimmed by 0 bases and V by 3 bases; bases with no gene match: 15. There are 19 residues in the CDR3. This CDR3 is CASSPDPPFDRGANYGYTF. CDR3 sequence (DNA): TGTGCCAGCTCACCGGATCCCCCCTTTGACAGGGGAGCTAACTATGGCTACACCTTC.

The chain has TRBV7-9 and TRBJ1-1; D is unclear. The CDR3 spans 15 residues. V was shortened by 1 base and J by 3 bases, with 12 bases between the two germline ends. The germline V gene has CDR1 SEHNR and CDR2 FQNEAQ (reference sequence). CDR3 in amino acids: CASSLGSGKHTEAFF. The CDR3 region has the DNA TGTGCCAGCAGCTTAGGCAGCGGTAAGCACACTGAAGCTTTCTTT.

This clone was counted once. The J gene is TRBJ1-2, the V gene TRBV13, with D possibly matching TRBD1 (6 bases). CDR3 length equals 16 residues. The ends were cut back, 5 bases at V and 4 bases at J, with 20 bases in the middle. Germline V lookup: CDR1 PRHDT, CDR2 FYEKMQ (reference sequence). The CDR3 nucleotides are TGTGCCAGCAGCCACACAGATACCAGGGGAGTCTATGGCTACACCTTC. It translates to CASSHTDTRGVYGYTF.

This chain joins TRBV7-9 and TRBJ1-1; D gene ambiguous. V shed 3 bases and J shed 1 base, with 3 bases lying between them. This CDR3 region has 12 residues. Germline V gene data show CDR1 as SEHNR and CDR2 as FQNEAQ (reference sequence). The CDR3 coding sequence is TGTGCCAGCAGCTTCGGGAACACTGAAGCTTTCTTT. It encodes CASSFGNTEAFF.

The chain combines TRBV10-1 with TRBJ2-2, with 9 bases identical to TRBD2. Germline V gives CDR1 WNHNN, CDR2 SYGVQD (reference sequence). The V gene end was trimmed by 4 bases and the J gene end by 0 bases; junction bases not matched to a gene: 3. CDR3 length: 16 residues. The CDR3 sequence is CASSAGGGANTGELFF. The CDR3 DNA reads as TGCGCCAGCAGTGCAGGCGGGGGGGCGAACACCGGGGAGCTGTTTTTT.

The chain has TRBV12-3 or TRBV12-4 and TRBJ2-7; D might be TRBD1 (6 bases). V was cut by 7 bases and J by 5 bases, with 12 bases left in between. CDR3 length: 12 amino acids. The CDR3 nucleotides are TGTGCCAGCACACGCAGGGGTCACGAGCAGTACTTC. Protein product: CASTRRGHEQYF.

The chain carries TRBV7-9 and TRBJ1-2; the D gene is possibly TRBD1 (5 bases). Trimming removed 4 bases from V and 7 bases from J, with 16 bases in between. The CDR3 is 14 amino acids. CDR1 is SEHNR, CDR2 FQNEAQ, per germline (reference sequence). The CDR3 DNA is TGTGCCAGCAGCTCACCCGGCGGGGCGCGTGGCTACACCTTC. Translation: CASSSPGGARGYTF. The full variable domain, with the rest looked up from reference TRBV7-9 and TRBJ1-2, is DTGVSQNPRHKITKRGQNVTFRCDPISEHNRLYWYRQTLGQGPEFLTYFQNEAQLEKSRLLSDRFSAERPKGSFSTLEIQRTEQGDSAMYLCASSSPGGARGYTFGSGTRLTVV.

The chain links TRBV4-1 to TRBJ1-3; 7 bases agree with TRBD1. After removal of 0 bases from V and 5 bases from J, the junction contained 7 bases not matched to a gene. The germline CDR1 and CDR2 sequences are MGHRA and YSYEKL. This CDR3 is 16 amino acids long. The DNA for the CDR3 is TGCGCCAGCAGCCAAGATGGTGGCAGGGGGAGAAACACCATATATTTT. This codes for CASSQDGGRGRNTIYF.

This chain connects TRBV13 to TRBJ2-3, with a tentative D call TRBD1 (5 bases). CDR1 is PRHDT and CDR2 is FYEKMQ in the germline V gene (reference sequence). The CDR3 is 15 amino acids. V lost 5 bases to trimming and J lost 0 bases, with 12 bases between them. CDR3 DNA: TGTGCCAGCAGCCACAGGACACACAGCACAGATACGCAGTATTTT. Protein product: CASSHRTHSTDTQYF.

The chain employs TRBV19 and TRBJ1-2, with D perhaps TRBD1 (5 bases). V dropped 5 bases and J dropped 7 bases, with 8 bases sitting between them. CDR1 and CDR2 (germline): LNHDA, SQIVND (reference sequence). This CDR3 contains 11 residues. The CDR3 loop reads CASSFTGGYTF. In DNA, the CDR3 is TGTGCCAGTAGTTTTACAGGTGGCTACACCTTC.

In this sample, this clone turned up once. Written as DNA, the CDR3 is TGTGCCAGCAGTTCAACAGGGTCCCGCGAGCAGTACTTC. This codes for CASSSTGSREQYF. The chain combines TRBV7-8 with TRBJ2-7, with a weak D call TRBD1 (6 bases). The CDR3 has 13 residues. Germline V CDR1 and CDR2: SGHVS, FQNEAQ. V lost 6 bases to trimming and J lost 6 bases, with 15 bases between them.

The chain has TRBV27 and TRBJ2-7; TRBD2 aligns across 9 bases. This CDR3 is 15 amino acids long. From germline, CDR1 is MNHEY and CDR2 SMNVEV (reference sequence). The ends lost 3 bases at V and 5 bases at J; junction bases unmatched: 8. The CDR3 DNA reads TGTGCCAGCAGTTTGGGTAGGAGCGGGGGGCACGAGCAGTACTTC. Translation gives CASSLGRSGGHEQYF.

The chain has TRBV4-2 and TRBJ2-7; 10 positions agree with TRBD2. J gave up 6 bases and V 3 bases, and 14 bases lay outside the gene matches. CDR1 LGHNA and CDR2 YNFKEQ come from the germline V gene. The CDR3 is 17 amino acids. This CDR3 reads CASSQTLGSGGAGEQYF. In DNA, the CDR3 is TGTGCCAGCAGCCAGACGTTAGGGAGCGGGGGGGCCGGCGAGCAGTACTTC.

This rearrangement joins TRBV11-2 to TRBJ2-3, with 7 bases matching TRBD1. This CDR3 is 15 amino acids long. V shed 4 bases and J 4 bases; nucleotides not matched to a gene: 8. Germline CDR1 is SGHAT and CDR2 is FQNNGV. The DNA for the CDR3 is TGTGCCAGCAGCTCTCCGACAGGGAAAGCAGATACGCAGTATTTT. It translates to CASSSPTGKADTQYF.